This is a list of T cell receptor beta chains from one sample in a study of patients and donors after allogeneic stem cell transplantation. TCRdb ran MiXCR on the RT-PCR reads and lists one entry per CDR3 protein. The table records some 150,000 distinct CDR3 sequences, 30% to 45% of them present only once. Specimen: blood, either unsorted or a sorted T cell fraction (not recorded which). The receptors originated from a human donor who was either an allogeneic HSCT recipient or a stem cell or donor lymphocyte infusion donor (not recorded which). It is not recorded whose cells these are; they may come from a transplant donor. The CDR3 runs from the conserved cysteine through the conserved F or W. D genes are given only for firm matches. The size entry is marked missing in some rows and otherwise reads once, few, many or a size class.

CDR3 protein: CASSPPHRGGALDTQYF; CDR3 DNA: TGTGCCAGCAGCCCACCTCACCGGGGGGGGGCATTAGATACGCAGTATTTT; D gene: TRBD2; V gene: TRBV9; clone size: -; J gene: TRBJ2-3
CDR3 protein: CSVEDPSTGDGYTF; CDR3 DNA: TGCAGCGTTGAAGATCCGTCAACAGGGGATGGCTACACCTTC; D gene: TRBD1; V gene: TRBV29-1; clone size: few; J gene: TRBJ1-2
CDR3 protein: CASSPGELSYNEQFF; CDR3 DNA: TGTGCCAGCAGCCCTGGGGAGCTCTCCTACAATGAGCAGTTCTTC; D gene: -; V gene: TRBV9; clone size: -; J gene: TRBJ2-1
CDR3 protein: CASSPTGNGHQPQHF; CDR3 DNA: TGTGCCAGCAGCCCGACAGGGAACGGCCATCAGCCCCAGCATTTT; D gene: TRBD1; V gene: TRBV6-5; clone size: -; J gene: TRBJ1-5
CDR3 protein: CASSQAGTFSPLHF; CDR3 DNA: TGTGCCAGCAGCCAGGCCGGGACCTTTTCACCCCTCCACTTT; D gene: -; V gene: TRBV11-2; clone size: few; J gene: TRBJ1-6
CDR3 protein: CASSLRQGGGDGYTF; CDR3 DNA: TGTGCCAGCAGTCTCCGACAGGGCGGCGGCGATGGCTACACCTTC; D gene: TRBD1; V gene: TRBV12-3/TRBV12-4; clone size: -; J gene: TRBJ1-2
CDR3 protein: CASSTRTGLGDTF; CDR3 DNA: TGTGCCAGCAGTACCCGAACAGGGCTTGGAGACACCTTC; D gene: -; V gene: TRBV12-3/TRBV12-4; clone size: once; J gene: TRBJ1-2
CDR3 protein: CASRPSGGNEQFF; CDR3 DNA: TGTGCCAGCAGGCCTAGCGGGGGGAATGAGCAGTTCTTC; D gene: TRBD2; V gene: TRBV12-3/TRBV12-4; clone size: -; J gene: TRBJ2-1
CDR3 protein: CSVEEDHGRFPNYGYTF; CDR3 DNA: TGCAGCGTTGAAGAAGACCACGGTCGATTTCCTAACTATGGCTACACCTTC; D gene: -; V gene: TRBV29-1; clone size: few; J gene: TRBJ1-2
CDR3 protein: CASSLYAGSTDTQYF; CDR3 DNA: TGTGCCAGCAGTTTATACGCAGGGAGCACAGATACGCAGTATTTT; D gene: -; V gene: TRBV27; clone size: -; J gene: TRBJ2-3
CDR3 protein: CASREGASGYTF; CDR3 DNA: TGTGCCAGCAGGGAGGGGGCGAGTGGCTACACCTTC; D gene: TRBD1; V gene: TRBV12-3/TRBV12-4; clone size: few; J gene: TRBJ1-2
CDR3 protein: CASRRGEGGDTQYF; CDR3 DNA: TGTGCCTCACGGAGGGGAGAGGGCGGAGATACGCAGTATTTT; D gene: -; V gene: TRBV10-3; clone size: -; J gene: TRBJ2-3
CDR3 protein: CASSYGGQGQNYGYTF; CDR3 DNA: TGTGCCAGCAGTTACGGGGGGCAGGGTCAAAACTATGGCTACACCTTC; D gene: -; V gene: TRBV6-5; clone size: -; J gene: TRBJ1-2
CDR3 protein: CSVAETGSVTEAFF; CDR3 DNA: TGCAGCGTTGCCGAGACAGGGTCGGTCACTGAAGCTTTCTTT; D gene: TRBD1; V gene: TRBV29-1; clone size: many; J gene: TRBJ1-1
CDR3 protein: CASSVAGENYGYTF; CDR3 DNA: TGTGCCAGCAGCGTAGCAGGGGAGAACTATGGCTACACCTTC; D gene: -; V gene: TRBV9; clone size: few; J gene: TRBJ1-2
CDR3 protein: CSVRRPGHLYEQYF; CDR3 DNA: TGCAGCGTTCGGCGCCCGGGACACCTCTACGAGCAGTACTTC; D gene: -; V gene: TRBV29-1; clone size: -; J gene: TRBJ2-7
CDR3 protein: CSARGTGVDGYTF; CDR3 DNA: TGCAGTGCTAGGGGGACAGGGGTGGATGGCTACACCTTC; D gene: TRBD1; V gene: TRBV20-1; clone size: -; J gene: TRBJ1-2
CDR3 protein: CACSRGVRQPQHF; CDR3 DNA: TGTGCCTGTTCCCGGGGGGTAAGGCAGCCCCAGCATTTT; D gene: -; V gene: TRBV3-1; clone size: few; J gene: TRBJ1-5
CDR3 protein: CASSTTGSNQPQHF; CDR3 DNA: TGTGCCAGCAGTACAACAGGTAGCAATCAGCCCCAGCATTTT; D gene: -; V gene: TRBV12-3/TRBV12-4; clone size: -; J gene: TRBJ1-5
CDR3 protein: CASSQENSLNNSPLHF; CDR3 DNA: TGCGCCAGCAGCCAAGAGAACAGTCTCAACAATTCACCCCTCCACTTT; D gene: -; V gene: TRBV4-1; clone size: few; J gene: TRBJ1-6
CDR3 protein: CATSAGANTGELFF; CDR3 DNA: TGTGCCACCAGTGCCGGGGCGAACACCGGGGAGCTGTTTTTT; D gene: -; V gene: TRBV24-1; clone size: -; J gene: TRBJ2-2
CDR3 protein: CASTNSGGNYYNEQFF; CDR3 DNA: TGTGCCAGCACCAACTCCGGGGGGAATTACTACAATGAGCAGTTCTTC; D gene: TRBD2; V gene: TRBV7-9; clone size: few; J gene: TRBJ2-1
CDR3 protein: CATRPGLWNTEAFF; CDR3 DNA: TGTGCCACCAGGCCAGGACTCTGGAACACTGAAGCTTTCTTT; D gene: -; V gene: TRBV15; clone size: -; J gene: TRBJ1-1
CDR3 protein: CASSYEGSGGHEQFF; CDR3 DNA: TGCGCCAGCAGCTACGAGGGGAGCGGGGGCCATGAGCAGTTCTTC; D gene: TRBD2; V gene: TRBV5-1; clone size: -; J gene: TRBJ2-1
CDR3 protein: CATSRDSQGADTQYF; CDR3 DNA: TGTGCCACCAGCAGAGATAGCCAGGGGGCAGATACGCAGTATTTT; D gene: TRBD1; V gene: TRBV15; clone size: -; J gene: TRBJ2-3
CDR3 protein: CASSLRMGSGNQPQHF; CDR3 DNA: TGTGCCAGCAGTTTGCGGATGGGGTCGGGCAATCAGCCCCAGCATTTT; D gene: -; V gene: TRBV12-3/TRBV12-4; clone size: -; J gene: TRBJ1-5
CDR3 protein: CASSEIGGTEQFF; CDR3 DNA: TGTGCCAGCAGCGAGATCGGGGGCACTGAGCAGTTCTTC; D gene: -; V gene: TRBV5-6; clone size: -; J gene: TRBJ2-1
CDR3 protein: CATRGPNTEAFF; CDR3 DNA: TGTGCCACCCGGGGCCCGAACACTGAAGCTTTCTTT; D gene: -; V gene: TRBV6-2/TRBV6-3; clone size: few; J gene: TRBJ1-1
CDR3 protein: CASSPTGGLRGEAFF; CDR3 DNA: TGTGCCAGCAGCCCGACAGGGGGCTTAAGGGGTGAAGCTTTCTTT; D gene: TRBD1; V gene: TRBV3-1; clone size: -; J gene: TRBJ1-1
CDR3 protein: CASSRSAGELFF; CDR3 DNA: TGCGCCAGCAGCCGCAGCGCCGGGGAGCTGTTTTTT; D gene: -; V gene: TRBV5-1; clone size: -; J gene: TRBJ2-2
CDR3 protein: CASSLGNRGTGNTIYF; CDR3 DNA: TGTGCCAGCAGCTTGGGGAACAGGGGCACTGGAAACACCATATATTTT; D gene: TRBD1; V gene: TRBV5-5; clone size: few; J gene: TRBJ1-3
CDR3 protein: CASRRGNEKLFF; CDR3 DNA: TGTGCCAGCCGCAGGGGAAATGAAAAACTGTTTTTT; D gene: -; V gene: TRBV12-3/TRBV12-4; clone size: -; J gene: TRBJ1-4
CDR3 protein: CASSLQAGYQPQHF; CDR3 DNA: TGTGCCAGCAGTTTGCAGGCAGGGTATCAGCCCCAGCATTTT; D gene: -; V gene: TRBV28; clone size: -; J gene: TRBJ1-5
CDR3 protein: CASSFGHLNYGYTF; CDR3 DNA: TGTGCCAGCAGTTTTGGACACCTTAACTATGGCTACACCTTC; D gene: -; V gene: TRBV12-3/TRBV12-4; clone size: few; J gene: TRBJ1-2
CDR3 protein: CSARDPGSGATDTQYF; CDR3 DNA: TGCAGTGCTAGAGATCCGGGTAGCGGGGCCACAGATACGCAGTATTTT; D gene: TRBD2; V gene: TRBV20-1; clone size: few; J gene: TRBJ2-3
CDR3 protein: CSAWRDYGYTF; CDR3 DNA: TGCAGTGCCTGGCGGGACTATGGCTACACCTTC; D gene: -; V gene: TRBV20-1; clone size: few; J gene: TRBJ1-2
CDR3 protein: CASRSEREGTDTQYF; CDR3 DNA: TGTGCCAGCAGGTCTGAGCGGGAGGGCACAGATACGCAGTATTTT; D gene: TRBD2; V gene: TRBV27; clone size: -; J gene: TRBJ2-3
CDR3 protein: CASSLLTGDPSTDTQYF; CDR3 DNA: TGTGCCAGCAGCTTACTCACAGGGGATCCGAGCACAGATACGCAGTATTTT; D gene: TRBD1; V gene: TRBV7-8; clone size: -; J gene: TRBJ2-3
CDR3 protein: CASIEGGPFSGNTIYF; CDR3 DNA: TGTGCCAGCATTGAAGGGGGACCCTTCTCTGGAAACACCATATATTTT; D gene: -; V gene: TRBV27; clone size: -; J gene: TRBJ1-3
CDR3 protein: CSAEDHRDRTNEKLFF; CDR3 DNA: TGCAGTGCTGAAGACCACCGGGACAGAACTAATGAAAAACTGTTTTTT; D gene: TRBD1; V gene: TRBV20-1; clone size: few; J gene: TRBJ1-4
CDR3 protein: CASSYSNTASGDTDTQYF; CDR3 DNA: TGTGCCAGCAGTTACTCCAATACCGCTAGCGGGGACACAGATACGCAGTATTTT; D gene: TRBD2; V gene: TRBV6-5; clone size: few; J gene: TRBJ2-3
CDR3 protein: CSASGPTGVGGELFF; CDR3 DNA: TGCAGTGCTAGTGGTCCTACAGGGGTAGGCGGGGAGCTGTTTTTT; D gene: TRBD1; V gene: TRBV20-1; clone size: -; J gene: TRBJ2-2
CDR3 protein: CASSPFGREGTDTQYF; CDR3 DNA: TGTGCCAGCAGCCCCTTTGGCAGGGAAGGCACAGATACGCAGTATTTT; D gene: -; V gene: TRBV11-2; clone size: -; J gene: TRBJ2-3
CDR3 protein: CASSLARGAGSPLHF; CDR3 DNA: TGTGCCAGCAGCTTAGCAAGGGGAGCAGGATCACCCCTCCACTTT; D gene: -; V gene: TRBV7-9; clone size: few; J gene: TRBJ1-6
CDR3 protein: CASSPPGQGMGGYTF; CDR3 DNA: TGTGCCAGCAGTCCACCGGGACAGGGAATGGGTGGCTACACCTTC; D gene: TRBD1; V gene: TRBV6-1; clone size: few; J gene: TRBJ1-2